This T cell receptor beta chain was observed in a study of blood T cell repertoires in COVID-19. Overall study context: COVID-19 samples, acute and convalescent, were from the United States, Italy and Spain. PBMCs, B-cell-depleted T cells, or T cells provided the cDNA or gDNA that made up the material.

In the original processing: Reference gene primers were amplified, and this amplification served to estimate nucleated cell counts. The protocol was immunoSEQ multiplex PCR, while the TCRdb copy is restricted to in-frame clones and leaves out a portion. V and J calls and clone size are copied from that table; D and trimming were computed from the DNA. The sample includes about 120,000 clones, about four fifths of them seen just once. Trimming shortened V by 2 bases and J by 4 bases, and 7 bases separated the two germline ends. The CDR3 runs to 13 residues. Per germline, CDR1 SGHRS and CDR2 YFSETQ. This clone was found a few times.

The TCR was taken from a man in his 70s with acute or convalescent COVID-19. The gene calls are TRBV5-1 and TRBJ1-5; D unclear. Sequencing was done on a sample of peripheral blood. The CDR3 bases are TGCGCCAGCAGCTTACAGAATAATCAGCCCCAGCATTTT. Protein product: CASSLQNNQPQHF. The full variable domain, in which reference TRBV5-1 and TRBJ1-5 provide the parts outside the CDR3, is KAGVTQTPRYLIKTRGQQVTLSCSPISGHRSVSWYQQTPGQGLQFLFEYFSETQRNKGNFPGRFSGRQFSNSRSEMNVSTLELGDSALYLCASSLQNNQPQHFGDGTRLSIL.